These T cell receptor beta chains were read from a single sample in a study of cytotoxic CD8 clonotypes in ibrutinib-treated CLL. Profiling relied on immunoSEQ multiplex PCR, and the TCRdb table lists in-frame clones only, not all of them. The sample holds tens of thousands of clones, 69% seen once. Specimen: PBMCs, collected after 12 months of ibrutinib treatment. The receptors originated from a human donor with chronic lymphocytic leukemia. CDR3s include the opening cysteine and the closing phenylalanine or tryptophan. Each record gives: V gene, D gene, CDR3 length, CDR3 protein. D genes are given only for firm matches.

V gene: TRBV20-1; D gene: .; CDR3 length: 11; CDR3 protein: CSARGTYEQYF
V gene: TRBV6-5; D gene: .; CDR3 length: 14; CDR3 protein: CASNRGATYNEQFF
V gene: TRBV7-8; D gene: .; CDR3 length: 15; CDR3 protein: CASSLGDPRTYEQYF
V gene: TRBV4-2; D gene: .; CDR3 length: 13; CDR3 protein: CASSREGGTEAFF
V gene: TRBV19; D gene: TRBD1; CDR3 length: 16; CDR3 protein: CASSGQGPSSNQPQHF
V gene: TRBV4-2; D gene: .; CDR3 length: 13; CDR3 protein: CASSQRSAYEQYF
V gene: TRBV10-3; D gene: .; CDR3 length: 16; CDR3 protein: CAISESNGLSSYEQYF
V gene: TRBV5-8; D gene: .; CDR3 length: 13; CDR3 protein: CASSLEGFTEAFF
V gene: TRBV27; D gene: .; CDR3 length: 14; CDR3 protein: CASSNTGTLGTQYF
V gene: TRBV19; D gene: .; CDR3 length: 11; CDR3 protein: CASGFRTHLNF
V gene: TRBV6-4; D gene: TRBD1; CDR3 length: 14; CDR3 protein: CASSDSTGTYGYTF
V gene: TRBV11-3; D gene: .; CDR3 length: 16; CDR3 protein: CASSTSIGGGYNEQFF
V gene: TRBV18; D gene: TRBD1; CDR3 length: 16; CDR3 protein: CATPDRDALDTDTQYF
V gene: TRBV9; D gene: TRBD1; CDR3 length: 16; CDR3 protein: CASSADSGTGSSEQYF